Each of the 9 T cell receptor beta chains below was sequenced from the same sample in a study of CD8+ T cells in alopecia areata. Extraction and reverse transcription of RNA yielded cDNA as the sequencing template. Only in-frame clones appear in the TCRdb table, and some are missing; sequencing was by immunoSEQ multiplex PCR. This table holds around 140,000 clones, nearly 55% found once. The treatment denotes: oral pan-JAK inhibitor, 5-10 mg twice daily. This material consisted of CD8+ T cells sorted from blood, taken at week 4, from a patient treated with tofacitinib. The receptors stem from a human donor with alopecia areata.

The genes are TRBV7-6 and TRBJ1-5, with 8 bases identical to TRBD1. The V gene end was trimmed by 0 bases and the J gene end by 7 bases; junction bases not matched to a gene: 8. The germline CDR1 and CDR2 sequences are SGHVS and FNYEAQ. The CDR3 spans 16 residues. The CDR3 DNA reads as TGTGCCAGCAGCTTAGCCTTTGACAGGGGAGAACAGCCCCAGCATTTT. Its translation is CASSLAFDRGEQPQHF.

Regarding this clone: Different DNA sequences within this sample yield the same CDR3. V usage is TRBV4-1 and J usage is TRBJ2-5; no firm D call. The V and J ends lost 0 bases and 5 bases respectively, with 7 bases between them. The length of the CDR3 is 13 residues. Germline CDR1 MGHRA, CDR2 YSYEKL. Written as DNA, the CDR3 is TGCGCCAGCAGCCAAGATCCCGAGGAGACCCAGTACTTC. It translates to CASSQDPEETQYF.

This chain joins TRBV6-1 and TRBJ1-1; 8 bases match TRBD1. Germline CDR1 MNHNS, CDR2 SASEGT. The CDR3 sequence is 14 residues long. The J segment lost 7 bases and the V segment lost 7 bases, leaving 11 bases of the junction unmatched. CDR3 sequence: CASIPDRVLLEAFF. The CDR3 DNA follows: TGTGCCAGCATTCCGGACAGGGTCCTTCTTGAAGCTTTCTTT.

V usage is TRBV6-5 and J usage is TRBJ1-1; D gene unclear. Deletions cut 5 bases from V and 1 base from J, with 11 bases between. Germline assignment: CDR1 MNHEY and CDR2 SVGAGI. The CDR3 is 14 residues long. CDR3 region: CASSEIDPNTEAFF. The CDR3 DNA reads as TGTGCCAGCAGTGAAATAGATCCGAACACTGAAGCTTTCTTT.

V and J are TRBV5-6 and TRBJ2-5, with D unclear. V gave up 3 bases and J gave up 5 bases, with 5 bases separating them. The CDR3 contains 11 residues. Per the germline V gene, CDR1 is SGHDT and CDR2 is YYEEEE. The CDR3 DNA is TGTGCCAGCAGCTCGTCGGAGACCCAGTACTTC. This translates into CASSSSETQYF.

The gene calls are TRBV6-5 and TRBJ2-1, with D possibly being TRBD1 (8 bases). Germline V gives CDR1 MNHEY, CDR2 SVGAGI. The V and J ends lost 2 bases and 8 bases respectively, with 10 bases between them. CDR3 size: 13 residues. CDR3 sequence (DNA): TGTGCCAGCAGTTACACAGGGGGGGATGAGCAGTTCTTC. It encodes CASSYTGGDEQFF.

The chain is built from TRBV7-9 and TRBJ2-5; the D gene is possibly TRBD1 (6 bases). The V gene's germline CDR1 is SEHNR and CDR2 FQNEAQ (reference sequence). CDR3 size: 16 residues. Trimming left V 5 bases short and J 2 bases short, with 18 bases between. The CDR3 sequence: CASSPPLLTGQETQYF. CDR3 in DNA: TGTGCCAGCAGCCCCCCCCTCCTAACAGGGCAAGAGACCCAGTACTTC.

V and J are TRBV9 and TRBJ2-6, with 8 bases fitting TRBD2. Per germline, CDR1 SGDLS and CDR2 YYNGEE. This CDR3 region has 20 residues. J gave up 0 bases and V 0 bases, and 11 bases lay outside the gene matches. CDR3 sequence: CASSVDIVSGGFSGANVLTF. CDR3 bases: TGTGCCAGCAGCGTAGATATAGTGAGCGGGGGCTTCTCTGGGGCCAACGTCCTGACTTTC.

The table lists this clone with a few counts. The genes are TRBV19 and TRBJ2-1; 8 nucleotides agree with TRBD2. Germline V lookup: CDR1 LNHDA, CDR2 SQIVND (reference sequence). V was pared by 3 bases and J by 3 bases, with 4 bases of the junction left unmatched. This CDR3 is built from 15 residues. The CDR3 DNA follows: TGTGCCAGTAGTATGCAACTAGCGGACTACAATGAGCAGTTCTTC. The encoded protein is CASSMQLADYNEQFF.